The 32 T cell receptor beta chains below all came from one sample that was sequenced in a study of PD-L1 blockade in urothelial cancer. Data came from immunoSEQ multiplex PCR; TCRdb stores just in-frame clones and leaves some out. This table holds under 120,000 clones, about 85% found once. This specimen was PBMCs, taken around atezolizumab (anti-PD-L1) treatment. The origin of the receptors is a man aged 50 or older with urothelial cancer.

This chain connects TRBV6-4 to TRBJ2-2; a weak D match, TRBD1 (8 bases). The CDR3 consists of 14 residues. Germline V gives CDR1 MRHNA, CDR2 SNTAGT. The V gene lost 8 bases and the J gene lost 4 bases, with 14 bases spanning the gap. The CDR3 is CASAHRGGTGELFF. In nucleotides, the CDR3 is TGTGCCAGCGCCCACAGGGGGGGCACCGGGGAGCTGTTTTTT.

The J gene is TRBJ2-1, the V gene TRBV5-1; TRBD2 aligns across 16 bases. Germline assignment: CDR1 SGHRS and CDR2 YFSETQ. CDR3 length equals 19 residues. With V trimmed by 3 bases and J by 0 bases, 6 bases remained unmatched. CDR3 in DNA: TGCGCCAGCAGCTCTAAGGGACTAGCGGGAGGGAGCTCCTACAATGAGCAGTTCTTC. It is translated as CASSSKGLAGGSSYNEQFF.

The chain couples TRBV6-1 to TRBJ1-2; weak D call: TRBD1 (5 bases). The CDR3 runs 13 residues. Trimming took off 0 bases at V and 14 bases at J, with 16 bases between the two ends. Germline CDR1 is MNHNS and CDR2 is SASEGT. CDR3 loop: CASSEAIDSLTTF. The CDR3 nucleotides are TGTGCCAGCAGTGAAGCTATTGACAGCCTAACTACCTTC.

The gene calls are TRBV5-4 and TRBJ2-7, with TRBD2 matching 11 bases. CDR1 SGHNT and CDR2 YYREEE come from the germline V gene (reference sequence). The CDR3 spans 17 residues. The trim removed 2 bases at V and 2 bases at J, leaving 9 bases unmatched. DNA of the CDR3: TGTGCCAGCAGCTTAGGAACTAGCGGGAGAAGAACCTACGAGCAGTACTTC. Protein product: CASSLGTSGRRTYEQYF.

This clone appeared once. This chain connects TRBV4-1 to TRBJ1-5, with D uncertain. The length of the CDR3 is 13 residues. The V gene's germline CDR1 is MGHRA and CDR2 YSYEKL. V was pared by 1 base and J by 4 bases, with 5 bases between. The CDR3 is CASSQGGNQPQHF. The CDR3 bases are TGCGCCAGCAGCCAAGGCGGAAATCAGCCCCAGCATTTT.

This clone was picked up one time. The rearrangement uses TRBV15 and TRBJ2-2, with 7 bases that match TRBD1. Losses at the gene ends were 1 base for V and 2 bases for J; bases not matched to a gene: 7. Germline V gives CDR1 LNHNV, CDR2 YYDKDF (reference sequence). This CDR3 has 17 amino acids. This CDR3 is CATSRGSWDSNTGELFF. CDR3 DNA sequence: TGTGCCACCAGCAGAGGGTCATGGGACAGCAACACCGGGGAGCTGTTTTTT.

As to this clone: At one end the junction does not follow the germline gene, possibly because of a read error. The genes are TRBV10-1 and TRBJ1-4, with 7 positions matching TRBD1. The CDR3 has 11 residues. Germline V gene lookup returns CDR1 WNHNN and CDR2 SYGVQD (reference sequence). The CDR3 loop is CASTTTGWAVF. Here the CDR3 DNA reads TGCGCCAGTACTACGACAGGGTGGGCTGTTTTT.

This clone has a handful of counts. The CDR3 DNA reads as TGTGCCTGGAGCAGGGACAGGAATCAGCCCCAGCATTTT. This translates into CAWSRDRNQPQHF. V gene TRBV30 combines with J gene TRBJ1-5; 8 positions agree with TRBD1. This CDR3 has 13 amino acids. V shed 3 bases and J 4 bases; nucleotides not matched to a gene: 2. Germline values: CDR1 GTSNPN, CDR2 SVGIG (reference sequence).

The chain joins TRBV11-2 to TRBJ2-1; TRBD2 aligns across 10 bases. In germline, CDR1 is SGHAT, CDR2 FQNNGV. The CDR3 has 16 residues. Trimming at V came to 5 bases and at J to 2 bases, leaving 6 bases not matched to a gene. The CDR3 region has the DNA TGTGCCAGCAGCGAGCTCCTAGCGGGAGCCTACAATGAGCAGTTCTTC. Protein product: CASSELLAGAYNEQFF.

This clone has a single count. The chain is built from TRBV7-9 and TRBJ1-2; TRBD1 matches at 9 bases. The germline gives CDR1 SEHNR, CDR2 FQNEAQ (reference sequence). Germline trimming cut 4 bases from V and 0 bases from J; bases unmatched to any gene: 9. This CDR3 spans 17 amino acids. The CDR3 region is CASSYSGQGLANYGYTF. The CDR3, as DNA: TGTGCCAGCAGCTATTCGGGACAGGGCCTAGCTAACTATGGCTACACCTTC.

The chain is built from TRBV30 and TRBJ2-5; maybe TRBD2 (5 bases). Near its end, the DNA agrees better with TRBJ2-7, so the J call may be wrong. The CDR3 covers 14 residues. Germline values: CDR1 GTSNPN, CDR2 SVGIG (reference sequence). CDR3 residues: CAWKKRGFGYEQYF. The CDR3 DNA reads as TGTGCCTGGAAAAAACGCGGGTTCGGCTACGAGCAGTACTTC.

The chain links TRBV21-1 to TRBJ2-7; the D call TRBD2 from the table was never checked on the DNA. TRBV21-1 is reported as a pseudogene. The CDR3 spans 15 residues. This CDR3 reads CASSKDRGSSYEQYF. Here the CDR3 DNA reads TGTGCCAGCAGCAAAGATCGGGGGAGCTCCTACGAGCAGTACTTC.

The CDR3, as DNA: TGTGCCAGCAGCGTAGCTGCCGGGAGTGCCCCCTACGAGCAGTACTTC. Its translation: CASSVAAGSAPYEQYF. The chain carries TRBV9 and TRBJ2-7; possibly TRBD2 for D (6 bases). V was trimmed by 0 bases and J by 2 bases, leaving 15 bases between them. Looked up from germline, CDR1 is SGDLS and CDR2 is YYNGEE. The CDR3 is 16 residues long.

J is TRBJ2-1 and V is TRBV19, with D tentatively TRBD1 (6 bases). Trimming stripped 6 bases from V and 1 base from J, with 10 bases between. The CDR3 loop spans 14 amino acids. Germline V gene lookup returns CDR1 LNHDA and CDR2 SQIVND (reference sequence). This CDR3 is CASRTGFSYNEQFF. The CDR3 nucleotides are TGTGCCAGTAGAACAGGGTTTTCCTACAATGAGCAGTTCTTC.

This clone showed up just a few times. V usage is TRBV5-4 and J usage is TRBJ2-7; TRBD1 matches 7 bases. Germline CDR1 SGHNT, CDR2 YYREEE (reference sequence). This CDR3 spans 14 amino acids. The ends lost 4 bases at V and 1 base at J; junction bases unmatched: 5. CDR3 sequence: CASSRQGGSYEQYF. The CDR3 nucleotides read TGTGCCAGCAGCCGACAGGGCGGATCCTACGAGCAGTACTTC.

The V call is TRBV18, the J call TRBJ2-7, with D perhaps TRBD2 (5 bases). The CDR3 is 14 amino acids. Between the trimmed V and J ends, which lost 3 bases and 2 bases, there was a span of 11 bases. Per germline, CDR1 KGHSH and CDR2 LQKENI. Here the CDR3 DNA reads TGTGCCAGCTCACCTGAACTAGGACCCTACGAGCAGTACTTC. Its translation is CASSPELGPYEQYF.

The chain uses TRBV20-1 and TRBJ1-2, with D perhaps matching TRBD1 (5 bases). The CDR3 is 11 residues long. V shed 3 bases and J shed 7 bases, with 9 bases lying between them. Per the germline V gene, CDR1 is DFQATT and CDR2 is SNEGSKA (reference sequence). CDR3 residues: CSARWQGGYTF. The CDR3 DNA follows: TGCAGTGCTAGGTGGCAGGGTGGCTACACCTTC.

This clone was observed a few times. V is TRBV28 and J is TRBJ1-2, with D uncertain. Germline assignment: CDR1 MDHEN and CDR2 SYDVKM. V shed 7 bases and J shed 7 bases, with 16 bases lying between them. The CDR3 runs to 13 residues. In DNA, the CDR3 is TGTGCCAGCATATCGGCAGCGTTGGCTGGCTACACCTTC. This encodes CASISAALAGYTF.

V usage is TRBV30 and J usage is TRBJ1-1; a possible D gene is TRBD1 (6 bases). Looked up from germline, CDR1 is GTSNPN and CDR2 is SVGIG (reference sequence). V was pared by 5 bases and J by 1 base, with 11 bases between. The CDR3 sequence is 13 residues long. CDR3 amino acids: CAWDRTKNTEAFF. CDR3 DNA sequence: TGTGCCTGGGACAGGACAAAGAACACTGAAGCTTTCTTT.

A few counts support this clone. CDR3 nucleotide sequence: TGTGCCAGCAGCCAGGGTAACTACGAGCAGTACTTC. Protein product: CASSQGNYEQYF. This rearrangement joins TRBV5-4 to TRBJ2-7; D might be TRBD1 (5 bases). With 4 bases removed from V and 3 bases from J, the gap between germline ends came to 8 bases. This CDR3 spans 12 amino acids. CDR1 is SGHNT and CDR2 is YYREEE in the germline V gene (reference sequence).

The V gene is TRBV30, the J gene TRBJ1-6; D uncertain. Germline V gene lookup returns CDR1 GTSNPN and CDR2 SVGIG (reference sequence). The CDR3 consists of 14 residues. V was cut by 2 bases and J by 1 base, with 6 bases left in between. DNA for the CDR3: TGTGCCTGGAGTCGCGGTTCCTATAATTCACCCCTCCACTTT. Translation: CAWSRGSYNSPLHF.

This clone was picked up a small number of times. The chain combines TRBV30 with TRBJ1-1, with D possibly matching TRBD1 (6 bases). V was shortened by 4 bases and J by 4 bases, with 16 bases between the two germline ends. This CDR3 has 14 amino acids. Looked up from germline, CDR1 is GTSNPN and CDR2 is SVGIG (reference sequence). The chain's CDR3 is CAWKRRGLGTEAFF. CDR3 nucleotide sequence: TGTGCCTGGAAACGCAGGGGTTTGGGCACTGAAGCTTTCTTT.

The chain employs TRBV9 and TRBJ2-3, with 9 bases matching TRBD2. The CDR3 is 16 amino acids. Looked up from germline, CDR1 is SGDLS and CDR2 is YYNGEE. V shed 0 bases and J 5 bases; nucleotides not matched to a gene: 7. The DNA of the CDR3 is TGTGCCAGCAGCGTAGCTAGCGGGACCCGTGGAGATACGCAGTATTTT. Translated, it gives CASSVASGTRGDTQYF.

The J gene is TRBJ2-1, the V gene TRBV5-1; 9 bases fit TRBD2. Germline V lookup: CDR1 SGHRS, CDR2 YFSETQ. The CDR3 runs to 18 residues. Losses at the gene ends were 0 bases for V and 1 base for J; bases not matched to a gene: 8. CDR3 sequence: CASSLGRLAGNSYNEQFF. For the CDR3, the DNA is TGCGCCAGCAGCTTGGGGCGCCTAGCGGGAAATTCCTACAATGAGCAGTTCTTC. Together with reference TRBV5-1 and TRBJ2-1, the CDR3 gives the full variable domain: KAGVTQTPRYLIKTRGQQVTLSCSPISGHRSVSWYQQTPGQGLQFLFEYFSETQRNKGNFPGRFSGRQFSNSRSEMNVSTLELGDSALYLCASSLGRLAGNSYNEQFFGPGTRLTVL.

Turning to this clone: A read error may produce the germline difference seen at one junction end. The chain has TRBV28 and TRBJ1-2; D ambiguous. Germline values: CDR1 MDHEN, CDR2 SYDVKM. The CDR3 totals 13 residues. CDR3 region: CASSFGPLYSYTF. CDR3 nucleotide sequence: TGTGCCAGCAGTTTTGGGCCGCTCTATAGCTACACCTTC.

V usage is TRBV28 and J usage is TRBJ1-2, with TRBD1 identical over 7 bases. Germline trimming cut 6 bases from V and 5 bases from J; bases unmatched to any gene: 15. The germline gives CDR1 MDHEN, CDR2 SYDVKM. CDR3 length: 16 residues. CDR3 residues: CASRIVTGVGLYGYTF. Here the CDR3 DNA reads TGTGCCAGCAGGATAGTCACAGGGGTGGGCCTTTATGGCTACACCTTC.

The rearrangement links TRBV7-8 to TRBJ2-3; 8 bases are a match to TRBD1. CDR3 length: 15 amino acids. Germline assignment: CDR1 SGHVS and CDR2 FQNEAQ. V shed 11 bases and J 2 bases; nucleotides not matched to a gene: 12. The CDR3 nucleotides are TGTGCCCTAACTCGGACAGGGAGTTACACAGATACGCAGTATTTT. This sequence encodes CALTRTGSYTDTQYF.

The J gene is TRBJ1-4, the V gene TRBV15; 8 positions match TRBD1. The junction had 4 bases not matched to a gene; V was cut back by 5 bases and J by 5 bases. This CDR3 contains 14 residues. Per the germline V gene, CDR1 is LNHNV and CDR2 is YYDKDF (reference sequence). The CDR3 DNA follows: TGTGCCACCAGCCTAAGACAGGGGAATGAAAAACTGTTTTTT. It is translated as CATSLRQGNEKLFF.

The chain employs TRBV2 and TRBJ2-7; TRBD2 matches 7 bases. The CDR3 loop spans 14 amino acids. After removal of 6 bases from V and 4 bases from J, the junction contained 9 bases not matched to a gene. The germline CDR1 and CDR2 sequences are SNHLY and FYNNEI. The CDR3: CASRGTGGKYEQYF. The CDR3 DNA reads TGTGCCAGCAGGGGTACGGGAGGCAAGTACGAGCAGTACTTC.

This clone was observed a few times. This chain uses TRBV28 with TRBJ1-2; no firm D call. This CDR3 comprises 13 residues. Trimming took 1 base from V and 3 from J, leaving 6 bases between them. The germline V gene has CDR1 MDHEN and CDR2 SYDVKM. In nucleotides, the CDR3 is TGTGCCAGCAGTTTATACGGGGACTATGGCTACACCTTC. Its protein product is CASSLYGDYGYTF.

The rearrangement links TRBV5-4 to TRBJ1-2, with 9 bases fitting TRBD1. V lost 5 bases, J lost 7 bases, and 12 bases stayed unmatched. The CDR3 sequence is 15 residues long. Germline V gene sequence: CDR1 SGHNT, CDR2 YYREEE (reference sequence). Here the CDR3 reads CASSWGTGGKVGYTF. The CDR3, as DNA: TGTGCCAGCAGTTGGGGCACAGGGGGCAAAGTTGGCTACACCTTC. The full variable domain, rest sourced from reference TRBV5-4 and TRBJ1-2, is ETGVTQSPTHLIKTRGQQVTLRCSSQSGHNTVSWYQQALGQGPQFIFQYYREEENGRGNFPPRFSGLQFPNYSSELNVNALELDDSALYLCASSWGTGGKVGYTFGSGTRLTVV.

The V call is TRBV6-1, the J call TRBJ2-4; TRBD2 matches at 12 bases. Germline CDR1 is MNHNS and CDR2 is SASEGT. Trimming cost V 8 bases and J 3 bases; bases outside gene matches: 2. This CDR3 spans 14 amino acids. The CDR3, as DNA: TGTGCCAGCGGACTAGCGGGGAACAAAAACATTCAGTACTTC. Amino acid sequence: CASGLAGNKNIQYF.